These 30 T cell receptor beta chains came from one sample sequenced in a study of T cells expressing NK-cell markers. TCRdb reprocessed the 5' RACE reads; each CDR3 protein has one entry and no DNA is given. This specimen shows some 280,000 distinct CDR3 sequences; the ten leading clones hold about 0.39%. Sample: blood T cells: a sorted CD56 or NKG2C T cell subset, CD4+ or CD8+ T cells, or bulk PBMC T cells (not recorded which). The receptors come from a man aged 18 to 30 in good health.

V and J are TRBV10-3 and TRBJ1-3; TCRdb reports TRBD1, a call that lacks DNA to check it against. This CDR3 region has 13 residues. Germline values: CDR1 ENHRY, CDR2 SYGVKD. This CDR3 reads CAIRDRVKNTIYF.

The chain is built from TRBV30 and TRBJ2-1; TCRdb picks TRBD2, but there is no DNA to check that call. Germline-derived CDR1 and CDR2 are GTSNPN and SVGIG (reference sequence). This CDR3 has 16 amino acids. The chain's CDR3 is CAWSGRLAGFANEQFF.

J is TRBJ2-1 and V is TRBV21-1; no DNA is available, so the TRBD2 call from TCRdb remains unchecked. TRBV21-1 is labeled a pseudogene. This CDR3 spans 18 amino acids. The CDR3 spells CASSKADPARRRGNEQFF.

This sequence joins TRBV20-1 and TRBJ2-3; TCRdb names TRBD1, which stays unverified in the absence of DNA. This CDR3 has 15 amino acids. Germline V CDR1 and CDR2: DFQATT, SNEGSKA (reference sequence). The CDR3 region is CSVTAGTARTDTQYF.

The chain recombines TRBV3-1 with TRBJ2-7. The CDR3 loop spans 14 amino acids. Germline lookup yields CDR1 LGHDT and CDR2 YNNKEL (reference sequence). The chain's CDR3 is CASSQEITSYEQYF.

The chain links TRBV11-2 to TRBJ2-1. This CDR3 region has 15 residues. Germline loops: CDR1 SGHAT, CDR2 FQNNGV. CDR3 in amino acids: CASSPARGSYNEQFF.

V is TRBV6-1 and J is TRBJ1-5; TCRdb proposes TRBD1, but this gene call is untestable without DNA. The CDR3 has 14 amino acids. Germline-derived CDR1 and CDR2 are MNHNS and SASEGT. This chain's CDR3 is CASRTGFGNQPQHF.

This chain joins TRBV29-1 and TRBJ2-7. The CDR3 runs to 12 residues. CDR1 and CDR2 (germline): SQVTM, ANQGSEA. CDR3: CSVGLDSYEQYF.

The V gene is TRBV5-4, the J gene TRBJ2-2; TCRdb gives TRBD2 as the D gene, but with no DNA this cannot be confirmed. Germline V gives CDR1 SGHNT, CDR2 YYREEE (reference sequence). This CDR3 has 13 residues. The CDR3 sequence: CASGRRESGELFF. Looking up the rest from reference TRBV5-4 and TRBJ2-2 gives the full variable domain: ETGVTQSPTHLIKTRGQQVTLRCSSQSGHNTVSWYQQALGQGPQFIFQYYREEENGRGNFPPRFSGLQFPNYSSELNVNALELDDSALYLCASGRRESGELFFGEGSRLTVL.

This chain uses TRBV30 with TRBJ2-4; TCRdb indicates TRBD2, and absent DNA this call remains unverified. The CDR3 loop spans 15 amino acids. From germline, CDR1 is GTSNPN and CDR2 SVGIG (reference sequence). CDR3 loop: CAWSAGLAGENIQYF.

J is TRBJ2-3 and V is TRBV5-4; TCRdb indicates TRBD1, and absent DNA this call remains unverified. Germline V gives CDR1 SGHNT, CDR2 YYREEE (reference sequence). The CDR3 length is 14 residues. CDR3 loop: CASSFADTTDTQYF.

This chain joins TRBV6-2 or TRBV6-3 and TRBJ2-1; TCRdb names TRBD2, which stays unverified in the absence of DNA. The CDR3 loop spans 13 amino acids. The germline V gene encodes CDR1 MNHEY and CDR2 SVGEGT. CDR3: CASNIIGGHEQFF.

The chain uses TRBV6-5 and TRBJ1-1. CDR1 is MNHEY and CDR2 is SVGAGI in the germline V gene. The CDR3 extends over 15 amino acids. This chain's CDR3 is CASSYEGGMNTEAFF.

The chain carries TRBV18 and TRBJ2-3; TCRdb calls TRBD2, which cannot be checked without DNA. The CDR3 length is 15 residues. From germline, CDR1 is KGHSH and CDR2 LQKENI. CDR3 in amino acids: CASSLEAGFTDTQYF.

V gene TRBV5-4 combines with J gene TRBJ1-2; TCRdb's D call, TRBD1, is unchecked because there is no DNA. Germline CDR1 is SGHNT and CDR2 is YYREEE (reference sequence). This CDR3 region has 15 residues. The CDR3 sequence: CASSLAPGTGYGYTF.

The CDR3 loop is CASSFFQGMAFF. V gene TRBV11-3 combines with J gene TRBJ1-1; TCRdb outputs TRBD1, but without DNA this stays unchecked. The CDR3 loop spans 12 amino acids. Germline CDR1 is SGHNT and CDR2 is YENEEA.

The V and J genes are TRBV12-5 and TRBJ2-1; lacking DNA, the TRBD1 call made by TCRdb goes unchecked. The V gene's germline CDR1 is LGHNT and CDR2 FRNRAP. The CDR3 consists of 13 residues. The CDR3 here is CASGSGGDNEQFF.

V is TRBV7-8 and J is TRBJ2-6; TCRdb selects TRBD1, and the lack of DNA leaves this call unchecked. CDR3 size: 19 residues. Germline lookup yields CDR1 SGHVS and CDR2 FQNEAQ. CDR3 loop: CASSLAYFRGASGANVLTF.

This chain connects TRBV21-1 to TRBJ2-2; the D call of TRBD1 rests on TCRdb alone, since no DNA is present to check it. TRBV21-1 is noted as a pseudogene. The CDR3 extends over 17 amino acids. The CDR3 reads CASSKGGKDRVPGELFF.

This chain connects TRBV7-2 to TRBJ2-7; lacking DNA, the TRBD2 call made by TCRdb goes unchecked. The CDR3 is 14 amino acids. Looked up from germline, CDR1 is SGHTA and CDR2 is FQGNSA. The CDR3 spells CASNPLTGSYEQYF.

The chain combines TRBV11-1 with TRBJ2-2; TCRdb indicates TRBD1, and absent DNA this call remains unverified. The germline V gene encodes CDR1 SGHAT and CDR2 FQDESV (reference sequence). The CDR3 is made up of 19 amino acids. This chain's CDR3 is CASRISRGQGAMGTGELFF.

This chain joins TRBV7-7 and TRBJ2-5; TCRdb designates TRBD1, a call that cannot be tested without DNA. Looked up from germline, CDR1 is SSHAT and CDR2 is FNYEAQ (reference sequence). CDR3 size: 15 residues. The CDR3 is CASSPRDGYIETQYF.

The V call is TRBV7-9, the J call TRBJ2-5. The CDR3 is made up of 13 amino acids. Per germline, CDR1 SEHNR and CDR2 FQNEAQ (reference sequence). The CDR3 sequence is CASSFGPRQTQYF.

The chain combines TRBV20-1 with TRBJ2-3; TCRdb calls TRBD2, which cannot be checked without DNA. From germline, CDR1 is DFQATT and CDR2 SNEGSKA (reference sequence). CDR3 size: 14 residues. CDR3 amino acids: CSAYSGGLTDTQYF.

The gene calls are TRBV6-5 and TRBJ1-3. This CDR3 has 14 residues. Germline V lookup: CDR1 MNHEY, CDR2 SVGAGI. The CDR3 is CASSYEAGGNTIYF.

The chain combines TRBV5-1 with TRBJ1-5; TCRdb proposes TRBD1, but this gene call is untestable without DNA. CDR1 and CDR2 (germline): SGHRS, YFSETQ. The CDR3 totals 16 residues. The CDR3 is CASSRLGGKNNQPQHF.

The chain carries TRBV15 and TRBJ2-1; absent DNA, TCRdb's TRBD1 call cannot be checked. CDR1 is LNHNV, CDR2 YYDKDF, per germline (reference sequence). The CDR3 extends over 13 amino acids. The CDR3 spells CATSLGQYNEQFF.

The chain links TRBV12-3 or TRBV12-4 to TRBJ2-3; TCRdb designates TRBD1, a call that cannot be tested without DNA. This CDR3 has 18 residues. The chain's CDR3 is CASTHFPPQGIGADTQYF.

The chain couples TRBV6-2 or TRBV6-3 to TRBJ1-5. The CDR3 has 15 amino acids. CDR1 MNHEY and CDR2 SVGEGT come from the germline V gene. CDR3 sequence: CASSYPGSGNQPQHF.

The rearrangement links TRBV15 to TRBJ1-6. This CDR3 contains 15 residues. Looked up from germline, CDR1 is LNHNV and CDR2 is YYDKDF (reference sequence). CDR3 sequence reads: CATSISSSYNSPLHF.